This section outlines one T cell receptor beta chain sequence together with its context. What this receptor recognizes is not known. Per-base qualities were not stored, and no clone one base away is much larger. This record comes from a study of blood T cell repertoires in COVID-19 (TCRdb year 2020). Study-wide context: The collaborator samples originated in the United States, Italy and Spain and spanned the acute and convalescent phases of COVID-19. The material from the prospective study consisted of cDNA or gDNA derived from T cells, B-cell-depleted T cells, or PBMCs. The dataset comprised deeply sampled blood TCRbeta repertoires from subjects exposed to, actively infected with, or recovered from COVID-19. The repertoires were released in a freely available public database intended as a resource for research on the immune response to SARS-CoV-2. Samples were obtained from the ongoing ImmuneRACE study (first 160 participants) and from roughly 1,300 subjects provided by 6 global collaborators. A de-identified subject ID, COVID-19 status, age in years and sex were almost always included in the sample metadata. HLA class I and class II types, where available, came from metadata supplied by the sample provider rather than from assay-based typing.

Another Seattle source contributed samples from volunteer blood donors who had recovered from COVID-19. Each collaborating institution followed its own protocols to collect whole blood in K2EDTA tubes. For TCRbeta analysis, collaborator samples were shipped as frozen whole blood, as isolated PBMCs, or as DNA extracted from either sample type. TCRbeta CDR3 regions were amplified from genomic DNA by means of the immunoSEQ Assay, a bias-controlled multiplex PCR. The study's own analysis went as follows. The number of nucleated cells in each sample was estimated from the amplification of reference gene primers within the assay. To quantify the absolute abundance of each unique TCRbeta CDR3 rearrangement, sequence reads were collapsed and filtered. For each sample, productive Simpson clonality was calculated as the square root of Simpson's diversity index over productive rearrangements. The source is immuneACCESS, and TCRdb retained only in-frame sequences with V and J called. Part of the clones is not carried over; for the studies checked, unresolved V genes explain less than half of this, and the remainder is unexplained. The DNA gave D and trimming, while V, J and clone size come from that table. Across this sample there are 250,000 to 300,000 clones, with around 90% seen only once. Clones ranked in the top ten supply 2.2% of the sample.

Spanning cysteine to phenylalanine, the CDR3 consists of 14 amino acids. Only the CDR3 portion is preserved as DNA: 42 bases, with reading frame beginning at the first base. The germline V gene sets CDR1 to SGDLS and CDR2 to YYNGEE. V has 1 base trimmed and J has 1 base trimmed; junction bases matching no gene number 1. Findings and caveats that apply to the study as a whole: Clinical and demographic metadata were provided uncurated, with the amount varying by source and participant.

This receptor was taken from a woman aged 45 to 65 who had recovered from COVID-19. This chain joins TRBV9 to TRBJ1-1, and 7 junctional nucleotides match TRBD1. The material sequenced was peripheral blood. The CDR3 protein sequence reads: CASSVRTGNTEAFF. The base sequence is TGTGCCAGCAGCGTAAGGACAGGGAACACTGAAGCTTTCTTT. Extended through the reference TRBV9 and TRBJ1-1 proteins, this CDR3 yields the full variable domain: DSGVTQTPKHLITATGQRVTLRCSPRSGDLSVYWYQQSLDQGLQFLIQYYNGEERAKGNILERFSAQQFPDLHSELNLSSLELGDSALYFCASSVRTGNTEAFFGQGTRLTVV.